The 15 T cell receptor beta chains given below trace back to one sample, sequenced in a study of Ad26.COV2.S vaccination and SARS-CoV-2 variants. Treatment here: about 20 received Ad26.COV2.S at low or high dose, single or two shots; 5 received placebo; per-sample allocation not given. Sampling was done on day 63 after the first vaccine or placebo injection. Only in-frame clones appear in the TCRdb table, and some are missing; sequencing was by immunoSEQ multiplex PCR. This sample has around 340,000 clones; more than 85% occur once, and the top ten carry under 6%. Sequences were derived from peripheral blood, sampled in a trial of Ad26.COV2.S vaccine versus placebo. These TCRs come from a person between 18 and 65 years old who received the Ad26.COV2.S COVID-19 vaccine or a placebo.

This clone came up once. The rearrangement joins TRBV6-2 or TRBV6-3 to TRBJ1-5; 7 positions match TRBD1. The CDR3 totals 16 residues. Germline assignment: CDR1 MNHEY and CDR2 SVGEGT. V trimming: 3 bases; J trimming: 2 bases; junction bases outside the gene matches: 7. Written as DNA, the CDR3 is TGTGCCAGCAGTTATGTCCAGGGGGTTGGCAATCAGCCCCAGCATTTT. It yields the protein CASSYVQGVGNQPQHF.

The chain carries TRBV15 and TRBJ1-4; 7 bases are shared with TRBD1. CDR1 and CDR2 from the germline V gene are LNHNV and YYDKDF (reference sequence). V lost 1 base, J lost 8 bases, and 7 bases stayed unmatched. The CDR3 runs 15 residues. The CDR3 reads CATSRADRRGEKLFF. CDR3 DNA sequence: TGTGCCACCAGCAGAGCGGACAGGCGGGGAGAAAAACTGTTTTTT.

This rearrangement joins TRBV27 to TRBJ2-5; TRBD1 matches 8 bases. V gave up 6 bases and J gave up 5 bases; unmatched junction bases: 2. This CDR3 contains 12 residues. Germline CDR1 is MNHEY and CDR2 is SMNVEV (reference sequence). For the CDR3, the DNA is TGTGCCAGCAGGAACAGGGGGGAGACCCAGTACTTC. It translates to CASRNRGETQYF.

This sequence joins TRBV7-9 and TRBJ2-7; 7 bases are shared with TRBD2. The CDR3 covers 15 residues. J gave up 1 base and V 2 bases, and 5 bases lay outside the gene matches. CDR1 and CDR2 (germline): SEHNR, FQNEAQ (reference sequence). The DNA of the CDR3 is TGTGCCAGCAGCTTAACGGGGGGAAGGTCCTACGAGCAGTACTTC. This translates into CASSLTGGRSYEQYF.

This sequence joins TRBV15 and TRBJ1-2; unclear D gene. Trimming took 0 bases from V and 4 from J, leaving 12 bases between them. CDR1 is LNHNV, CDR2 YYDKDF, per germline (reference sequence). The CDR3 length is 15 residues. CDR3: CATSRDLEGGYGYTF. DNA for the CDR3: TGTGCCACCAGCAGAGATCTCGAGGGCGGCTATGGCTACACCTTC.

The chain couples TRBV4-3 to TRBJ2-2, with TRBD1 identical over 7 bases. This CDR3 region has 17 residues. Trimming at V came to 0 bases and at J to 2 bases, leaving 6 bases not matched to a gene. Germline CDR1 LGHNA, CDR2 YSLEER. The CDR3 DNA is TGCGCCAGCAGCCAAGAGCTACGGGACAGCAACACCGGGGAGCTGTTTTTT. This codes for CASSQELRDSNTGELFF.

The chain recombines TRBV12-3 or TRBV12-4 with TRBJ1-2; perhaps TRBD1 as D (5 bases). V was trimmed by 3 bases and J by 6 bases, leaving 8 bases between them. This CDR3 comprises 12 residues. The CDR3 DNA is TGTGCCAGCAGTTTCGGCAGGGATGGCTACACCTTC. This translates into CASSFGRDGYTF.

The chain is built from TRBV6-5 and TRBJ2-7, with 7 bases matching TRBD1. The CDR3 totals 15 residues. V lost 6 bases to trimming and J lost 2 bases; unmatched junction nucleotides: 10. Germline CDR1 and CDR2: MNHEY and SVGAGI. The CDR3 region is CASSLITGQPYEQYF. The DNA of the CDR3 is TGTGCCAGCAGCCTCATCACGGGACAGCCCTACGAGCAGTACTTC.

This clone has just one count. This sequence joins TRBV4-2 and TRBJ2-3; 10 bases agree with TRBD1. Germline V gives CDR1 LGHNA, CDR2 YNFKEQ. This CDR3 comprises 16 residues. Unmatched junction bases numbered 3, after V lost 1 base and J lost 2 bases. CDR3 sequence (DNA): TGTGCCAGCAGCCAAGCGGGACAGGGGCCCACAGATACGCAGTATTTT. Its translation is CASSQAGQGPTDTQYF.

CDR3 residues: CASSYSGLAEETQYF. CDR3 in DNA: TGTGCCAGCAGTTACTCAGGACTAGCGGAAGAGACCCAGTACTTC. The chain uses TRBV6-6 and TRBJ2-5; 10 positions match TRBD2. Germline V gene sequence: CDR1 MNHNY, CDR2 SVGAGI (reference sequence). V trimming: 0 bases; J trimming: 3 bases; junction bases outside the gene matches: 1. The CDR3 sequence is 15 residues long.

The chain links TRBV5-1 to TRBJ2-2; TRBD2 might be the D (6 bases). The germline V gene has CDR1 SGHRS and CDR2 YFSETQ. This CDR3 is 14 amino acids long. Trimming took off 4 bases at V and 3 bases at J, with 10 bases between the two ends. The CDR3 sequence: CASSKWGDTGELFF. CDR3 nucleotides: TGCGCCAGCAGCAAATGGGGGGACACCGGGGAGCTGTTTTTT.

This clone was seen only once. V is TRBV7-2 and J is TRBJ1-6, with D perhaps matching TRBD1 (5 bases). The V end was cut by 1 base, the J end by 10 bases, with 8 bases between. The length of the CDR3 is 13 residues. The germline V gene has CDR1 SGHTA and CDR2 FQGNSA. CDR3 DNA: TGTGCCAGCAGCTTAGATGAGGGGTCACCCCTCCACTTT. Its translation is CASSLDEGSPLHF.

This clone was seen a single time. The chain is built from TRBV6-5 and TRBJ1-2; 8 positions agree with TRBD1. CDR3 size: 13 residues. V shed 5 bases, J shed 8 bases, and the junction held 7 bases outside the gene matches. The germline V gene encodes CDR1 MNHEY and CDR2 SVGAGI. CDR3 nucleotides: TGTGCCAGCAGTAGGACAGGGATGGACGGCTACACCTTC. Protein product: CASSRTGMDGYTF.

The V and J genes are TRBV5-8 and TRBJ1-5; TRBD1 aligns across 7 bases. The CDR3 spans 15 residues. V lost 4 bases to trimming and J lost 6 bases; unmatched junction nucleotides: 10. Per germline, CDR1 SGHTS and CDR2 YDEGEE. Here the CDR3 reads CASSSDRVPGQPQHF. The CDR3 DNA is TGTGCCAGCAGCAGCGACAGGGTTCCGGGTCAGCCCCAGCATTTT.

The chain recombines TRBV30 with TRBJ2-7; D is possibly TRBD1 (5 bases). The CDR3 length is 12 residues. Trimming left V 7 bases short and J 0 bases short, with 10 bases between. CDR1 is GTSNPN, CDR2 SVGIG, per germline (reference sequence). Here the CDR3 DNA reads TGTGCCTACGACAGAAGCTCCTACGAGCAGTACTTC. This gives the protein CAYDRSSYEQYF.